This T cell receptor (beta chain) was sequenced in a study of T cell changes during pregnancy in multiple sclerosis. CDR1 and CDR2 from the germline V gene are LNHDA and SQIVND (reference sequence). This CDR3 region has 15 residues. J lost 4 bases, V lost 8 bases, and 9 bases had no gene match. Data came from immunoSEQ multiplex PCR; TCRdb stores just in-frame clones and leaves some out. The repertoire includes more than 15,000 clones, more than 75% of them detected once, and about 1.3% sits in the top ten. Material: CD4+ T cells from peripheral blood mononuclear cells, obtained in the first trimester of pregnancy. The V call is TRBV19, the J call TRBJ2-1; TRBD2 matches at 9 bases. This clonotype was obtained from a female donor in good health, enrolled as a control in a pregnancy study. The CDR3 sequence is CASGNLAGSYNEQFF. DNA for the CDR3: TGTGCCAGTGGGAATCTAGCGGGGTCGTACAATGAGCAGTTCTTC.